This TCR beta chain was sequenced for a study of blood T cell repertoires in COVID-19. The table came from immunoSEQ multiplex PCR; TCRdb's copy has only in-frame clones and leaves some out. The table shows under 450,000 clones, with 88% occurring only once. V was shortened by 1 base and J by 5 bases, with 12 bases between the two germline ends. The CDR3 length is 14 residues. The germline V gene has CDR1 MNHNS and CDR2 SASEGT. Source material: peripheral blood. The chain joins TRBV6-1 to TRBJ2-7; D ambiguous. The sequence was collected from a woman between 45 and 60 years old with COVID-19, enrolled during active disease. Written as DNA, the CDR3 is TGTGCCAGCAGTGAAGTAAACAGAGACGACGAGCAGTACTTC. It encodes CASSEVNRDDEQYF.